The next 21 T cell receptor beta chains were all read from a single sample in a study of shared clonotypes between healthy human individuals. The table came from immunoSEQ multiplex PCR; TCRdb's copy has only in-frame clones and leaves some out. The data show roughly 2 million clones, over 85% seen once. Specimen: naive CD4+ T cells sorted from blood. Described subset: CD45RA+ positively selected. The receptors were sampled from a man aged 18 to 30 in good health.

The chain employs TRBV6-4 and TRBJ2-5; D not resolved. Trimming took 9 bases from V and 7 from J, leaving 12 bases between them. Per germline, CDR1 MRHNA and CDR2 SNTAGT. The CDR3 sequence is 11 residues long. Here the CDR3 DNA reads TGTGCCAGATCCGTCGTGAGGACCCAGTACTTC. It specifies CARSVVRTQYF.

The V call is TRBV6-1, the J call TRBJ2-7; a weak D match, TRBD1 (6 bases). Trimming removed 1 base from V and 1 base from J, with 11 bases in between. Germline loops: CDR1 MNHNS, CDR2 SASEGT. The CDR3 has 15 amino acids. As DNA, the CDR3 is TGTGCCAGCAGTGAAGTAAGGGGACATTCCTACGAGCAGTACTTC. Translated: CASSEVRGHSYEQYF.

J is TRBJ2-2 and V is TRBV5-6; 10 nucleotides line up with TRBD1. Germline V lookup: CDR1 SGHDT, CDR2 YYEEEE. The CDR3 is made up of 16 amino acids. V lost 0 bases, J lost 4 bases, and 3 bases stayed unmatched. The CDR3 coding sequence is TGTGCCAGCAGCTTGGGACAGGGGGCGCGCACCGGGGAGCTGTTTTTT. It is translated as CASSLGQGARTGELFF.

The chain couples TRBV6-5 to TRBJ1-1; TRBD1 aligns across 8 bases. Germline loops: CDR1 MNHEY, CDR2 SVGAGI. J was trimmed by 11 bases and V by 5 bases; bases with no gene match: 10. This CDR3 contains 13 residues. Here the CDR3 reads CASSLRDRGRAFF. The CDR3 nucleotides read TGTGCCAGCAGTCTCCGTGACAGGGGCAGGGCTTTCTTT.

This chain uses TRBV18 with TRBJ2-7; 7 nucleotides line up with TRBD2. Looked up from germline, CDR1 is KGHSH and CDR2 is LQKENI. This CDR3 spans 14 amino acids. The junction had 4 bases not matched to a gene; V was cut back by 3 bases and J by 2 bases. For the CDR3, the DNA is TGTGCCAGCTCACCCACTAGCGTTCCCTACGAGCAGTACTTC. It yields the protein CASSPTSVPYEQYF.

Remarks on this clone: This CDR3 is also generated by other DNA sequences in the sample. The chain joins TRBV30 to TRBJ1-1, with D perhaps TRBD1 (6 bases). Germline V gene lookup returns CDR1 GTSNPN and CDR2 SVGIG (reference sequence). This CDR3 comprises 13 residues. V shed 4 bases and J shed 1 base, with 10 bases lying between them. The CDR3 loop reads CAWTRQENTEAFF. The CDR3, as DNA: TGTGCCTGGACCAGACAGGAGAACACTGAAGCTTTCTTT. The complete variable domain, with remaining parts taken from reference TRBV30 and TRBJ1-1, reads SQTIHQWPATLVQPVGSPLSLECTVEGTSNPNLYWYRQAAGRGLQLLFYSVGIGQISSEVPQNLSASRPQDRQFILSSKKLLLSDSGFYLCAWTRQENTEAFFGQGTRLTVV.

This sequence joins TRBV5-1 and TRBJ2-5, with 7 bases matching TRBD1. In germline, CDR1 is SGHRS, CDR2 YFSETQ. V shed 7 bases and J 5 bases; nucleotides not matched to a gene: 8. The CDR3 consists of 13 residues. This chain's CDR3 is CASGLGGGETQYF. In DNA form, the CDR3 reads TGCGCCAGCGGGTTAGGGGGCGGGGAGACCCAGTACTTC.

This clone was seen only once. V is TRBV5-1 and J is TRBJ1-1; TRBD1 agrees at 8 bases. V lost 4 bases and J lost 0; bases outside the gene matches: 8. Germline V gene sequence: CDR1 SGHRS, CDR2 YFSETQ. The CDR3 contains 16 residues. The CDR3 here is CASSLNPGQVNTEAFF. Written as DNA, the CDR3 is TGCGCCAGCAGCCTAAATCCGGGACAGGTGAACACTGAAGCTTTCTTT.

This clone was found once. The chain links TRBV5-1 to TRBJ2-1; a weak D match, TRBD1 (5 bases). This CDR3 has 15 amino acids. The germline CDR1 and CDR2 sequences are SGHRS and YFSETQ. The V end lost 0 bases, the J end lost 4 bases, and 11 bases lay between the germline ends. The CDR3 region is CASSLATQAYNEQFF. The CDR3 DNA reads TGCGCCAGCAGCTTGGCCACACAGGCGTACAATGAGCAGTTCTTC. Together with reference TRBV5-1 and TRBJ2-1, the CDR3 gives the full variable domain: KAGVTQTPRYLIKTRGQQVTLSCSPISGHRSVSWYQQTPGQGLQFLFEYFSETQRNKGNFPGRFSGRQFSNSRSEMNVSTLELGDSALYLCASSLATQAYNEQFFGPGTRLTVL.

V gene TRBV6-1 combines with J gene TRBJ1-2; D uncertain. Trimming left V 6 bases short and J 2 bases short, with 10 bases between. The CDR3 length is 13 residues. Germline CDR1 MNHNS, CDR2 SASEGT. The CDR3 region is CASRPDGNYGYTF. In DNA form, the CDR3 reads TGTGCCAGCAGACCCGACGGGAACTATGGCTACACCTTC.

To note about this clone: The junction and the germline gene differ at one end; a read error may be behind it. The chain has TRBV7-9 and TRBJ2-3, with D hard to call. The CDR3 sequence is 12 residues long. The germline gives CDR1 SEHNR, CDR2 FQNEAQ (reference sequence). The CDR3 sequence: CASGFPVNTQYF. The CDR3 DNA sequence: TGTGCCAGCGGCTTCCCGGTAAATACGCAGTATTTT.

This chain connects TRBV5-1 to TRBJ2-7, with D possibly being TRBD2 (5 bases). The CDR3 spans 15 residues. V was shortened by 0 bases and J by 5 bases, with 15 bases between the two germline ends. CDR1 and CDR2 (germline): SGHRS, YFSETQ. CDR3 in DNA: TGCGCCAGCAGCTTGGTCGGGGAAAGGTTTAACGAGCAGTACTTC. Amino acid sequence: CASSLVGERFNEQYF. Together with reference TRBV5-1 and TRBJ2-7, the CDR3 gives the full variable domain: KAGVTQTPRYLIKTRGQQVTLSCSPISGHRSVSWYQQTPGQGLQFLFEYFSETQRNKGNFPGRFSGRQFSNSRSEMNVSTLELGDSALYLCASSLVGERFNEQYFGPGTRLTVT.

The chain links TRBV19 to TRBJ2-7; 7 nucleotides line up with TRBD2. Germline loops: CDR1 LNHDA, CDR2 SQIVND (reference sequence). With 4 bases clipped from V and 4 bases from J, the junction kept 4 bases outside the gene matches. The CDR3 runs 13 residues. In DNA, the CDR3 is TGTGCCAGTAGTAGCGGGAGCTTATACGAGCAGTACTTC. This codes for CASSSGSLYEQYF.

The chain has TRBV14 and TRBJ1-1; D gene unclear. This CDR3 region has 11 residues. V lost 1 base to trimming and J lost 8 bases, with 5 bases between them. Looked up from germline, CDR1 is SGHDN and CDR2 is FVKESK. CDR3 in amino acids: CASSQVGEAFF. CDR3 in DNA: TGTGCCAGCAGCCAAGTGGGAGAAGCTTTCTTT.

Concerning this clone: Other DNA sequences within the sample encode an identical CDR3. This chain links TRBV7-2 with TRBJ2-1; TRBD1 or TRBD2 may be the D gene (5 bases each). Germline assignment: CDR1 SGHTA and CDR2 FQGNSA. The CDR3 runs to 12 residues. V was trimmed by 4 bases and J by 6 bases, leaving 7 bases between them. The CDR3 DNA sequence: TGTGCCAGCAGCTCGGGACGCAATGAGCAGTTCTTC. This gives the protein CASSSGRNEQFF.

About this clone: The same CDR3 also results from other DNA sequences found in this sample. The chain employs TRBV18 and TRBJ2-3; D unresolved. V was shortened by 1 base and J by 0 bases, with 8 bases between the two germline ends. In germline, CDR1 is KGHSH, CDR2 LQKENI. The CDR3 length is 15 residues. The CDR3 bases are TGTGCCAGCTCACCACTAGCCTCCAGCACAGATACGCAGTATTTT. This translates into CASSPLASSTDTQYF.

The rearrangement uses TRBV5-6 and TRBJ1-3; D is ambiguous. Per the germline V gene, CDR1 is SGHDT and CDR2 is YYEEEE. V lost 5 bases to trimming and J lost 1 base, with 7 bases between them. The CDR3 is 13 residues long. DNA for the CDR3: TGTGCCAGCAGGGTTCCTTCTGGAAACACCATATATTTT. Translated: CASRVPSGNTIYF.

The CDR3 DNA reads as TGTGCCAGCAGTTTATTTATAAGCGTTCAAGAGACCCAGTACTTC. The encoded protein is CASSLFISVQETQYF. The chain employs TRBV28 and TRBJ2-5; no firm D call. The CDR3 totals 15 residues. With 1 base removed from V and 2 bases from J, the gap between germline ends came to 11 bases. Germline V gene sequence: CDR1 MDHEN, CDR2 SYDVKM.

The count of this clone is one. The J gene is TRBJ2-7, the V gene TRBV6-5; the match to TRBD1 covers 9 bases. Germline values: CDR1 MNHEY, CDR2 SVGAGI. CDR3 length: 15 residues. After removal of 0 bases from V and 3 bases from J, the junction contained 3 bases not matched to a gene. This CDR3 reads CASSYSTGGGYEQYF. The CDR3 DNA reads TGTGCCAGCAGTTACTCCACAGGGGGCGGCTACGAGCAGTACTTC.

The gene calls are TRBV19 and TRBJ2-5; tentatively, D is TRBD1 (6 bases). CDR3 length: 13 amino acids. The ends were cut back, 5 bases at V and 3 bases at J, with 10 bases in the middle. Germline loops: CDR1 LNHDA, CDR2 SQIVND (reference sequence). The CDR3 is CASSETGKETQYF. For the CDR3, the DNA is TGTGCCAGTAGTGAAACAGGGAAAGAGACCCAGTACTTC.

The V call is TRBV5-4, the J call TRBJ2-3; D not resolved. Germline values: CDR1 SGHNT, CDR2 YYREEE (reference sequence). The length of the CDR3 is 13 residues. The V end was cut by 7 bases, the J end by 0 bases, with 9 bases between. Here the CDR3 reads CASGKESTDTQYF. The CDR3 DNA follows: TGTGCCAGCGGGAAAGAGAGCACAGATACGCAGTATTTT.